The 18 T cell receptor beta chains reported below all come from one sample, sequenced in a study of blood T cell repertoires in COVID-19 (TCRdb year 2020). The library was generated by the immunoSEQ multiplex PCR assay. The table was pulled from immuneACCESS by TCRdb, which kept in-frame rearrangements only. Such tables lose some clones; where checked, under half of the loss comes from unresolved V genes, and the rest has no known cause. Here the sample has around 13,000 clones; about 88% occur a single time. The ten largest clones add up to approximately 31% of the sample. The sequenced sample consisted of peripheral blood. The receptors were sampled from a human donor in a cohort sampled during active COVID-19.

There are a few counts of this clone. V and J are TRBV18 and TRBJ1-4; 7 bases fit TRBD1. The CDR3 is 14 residues long. Germline CDR1 is KGHSH and CDR2 is LQKENI. V dropped 4 bases and J dropped 5; count of bases not matched to a gene: 4. The CDR3, as DNA: TGTGCCAGCTCACGCGGACAGGAAAATGAAAAACTGTTTTTT. Translated, it gives CASSRGQENEKLFF. The entire variable domain, with the rest obtained from reference TRBV18 and TRBJ1-4, is as follows: NAGVMQNPRHLVRRRGQEARLRCSPMKGHSHVYWYRQLPEEGLKFMVYLQKENIIDESGMPKERFSAEFPKEGPSILRIQQVVRGDSAAYFCASSRGQENEKLFFGSGTQLSVL.

The rearrangement uses TRBV5-1 and TRBJ2-5; perhaps TRBD2 as D (6 bases). The CDR3 extends over 16 amino acids. Germline CDR1 SGHRS, CDR2 YFSETQ. Trimming left V 4 bases short and J 5 bases short, with 21 bases between. CDR3 bases: TGCGCCAGCAGCACCACTCCGGGACTCCCTTGGGAGACCCAGTACTTC. Translated: CASSTTPGLPWETQYF.

This chain connects TRBV19 to TRBJ1-5; 8 nucleotides line up with TRBD1. The CDR3 loop spans 18 amino acids. V dropped 5 bases and J dropped 0; count of bases not matched to a gene: 12. Germline V gene data show CDR1 as LNHDA and CDR2 as SQIVND (reference sequence). CDR3 in amino acids: CASSQDRGEYYSNQPQHF. CDR3 DNA sequence: TGTGCCAGTAGTCAAGACAGGGGTGAATATTATAGCAATCAGCCCCAGCATTTT. The variable domain in full, with the rest retrieved from reference TRBV19 and TRBJ1-5, is DGGITQSPKYLFRKEGQNVTLSCEQNLNHDAMYWYRQDPGQGLRLIYYSQIVNDFQKGDIAEGYSVSREKKESFPLTVTSAQKNPTAFYLCASSQDRGEYYSNQPQHFGDGTRLSIL.

The rearrangement joins TRBV5-1 to TRBJ1-4, with TRBD1 matching over 8 bases. The CDR3 is 15 amino acids. Losses at the gene ends were 4 bases for V and 8 bases for J; bases not matched to a gene: 10. Germline lookup yields CDR1 SGHRS and CDR2 YFSETQ. CDR3 in DNA: TGCGCCAGCAGCCCGACGGGACAGGTTCGCGAAAAACTGTTTTTT. It encodes CASSPTGQVREKLFF.

This chain joins TRBV23-1 and TRBJ2-2; 8 positions agree with TRBD1. TRBV23-1 is an ORF, with its function uncertain. This CDR3 is 22 amino acids long. The V and J ends lost 3 bases and 4 bases, in that order; junction bases with no gene match: 25. The CDR3 DNA sequence: TGCGCCAGCAGTCAGAGGGCCCGGGACAGGAGTTCCGTGTACGGAGGCACCGGGGAGCTGTTTTTT. Translated: CASSQRARDRSSVYGGTGELFF.

The sample holds one count of this clone. This chain joins TRBV7-3 and TRBJ2-5, with D possibly matching TRBD2 (6 bases). Germline V gene sequence: CDR1 SGHTA, CDR2 FQGTGA. Between the trimmed V and J ends, which lost 5 bases and 7 bases, there was a span of 17 bases. CDR3 length: 14 amino acids. The CDR3 DNA follows: TGTGCCAGCAGCGCGAGCGGGCGGGTCGGGACCCAGTACTTC. Amino acids: CASSASGRVGTQYF.

The V and J genes are TRBV28 and TRBJ1-3; unclear D gene. The CDR3 has 14 amino acids. V lost 8 bases to trimming and J lost 4 bases, with 15 bases between them. The germline V gene encodes CDR1 MDHEN and CDR2 SYDVKM. The CDR3 loop is CASGLIQDGNTIYF. Here the CDR3 DNA reads TGTGCCAGCGGACTGATCCAGGACGGAAACACCATATATTTT.

The genes are TRBV6-1 and TRBJ2-1; D unresolved. The germline CDR1 and CDR2 sequences are MNHNS and SASEGT. Trimming removed 0 bases at V and 6 bases at J, with 6 bases between. The CDR3 has 13 amino acids. The CDR3 reads CASSEAEFNEQFF. The CDR3 nucleotides read TGTGCCAGCAGTGAAGCAGAGTTCAATGAGCAGTTCTTC.

The J gene is TRBJ2-5, the V gene TRBV21-1; TRBD2, the table's D call, lacks a check against the DNA. TRBV21-1 is noted as a pseudogene. The length of the CDR3 is 18 residues. The CDR3 DNA reads TGTGCCAGCAGCAAATTATGGGGGACGGGGGAGGACATAGAGACCCAGTACTTC. Its protein product is CASSKLWGTGEDIETQYF.

The CDR3: CASSSGRAGPYEQYF. CDR3 in DNA: TGCGCCAGCAGCTCGGGGAGAGCGGGCCCCTACGAGCAGTACTTC. V is TRBV5-1 and J is TRBJ2-7, with D perhaps TRBD2 (6 bases). CDR1 is SGHRS, CDR2 YFSETQ, per germline. Between the trimmed V and J ends, which lost 3 bases and 2 bases, there was a span of 15 bases. The CDR3 covers 15 residues. Filled out from reference TRBV5-1 and TRBJ2-7, the complete variable domain reads KAGVTQTPRYLIKTRGQQVTLSCSPISGHRSVSWYQQTPGQGLQFLFEYFSETQRNKGNFPGRFSGRQFSNSRSEMNVSTLELGDSALYLCASSSGRAGPYEQYFGPGTRLTVT.

The chain has TRBV19 and TRBJ2-7; 8 nucleotides align to TRBD2. Germline CDR1 LNHDA, CDR2 SQIVND (reference sequence). The CDR3 extends over 15 amino acids. The ends lost 5 bases at V and 2 bases at J; junction bases unmatched: 8. CDR3 DNA: TGTGCCAGTAGTTTTAGCGGGGTGGGTGCCTACGAGCAGTACTTC. Translated, it gives CASSFSGVGAYEQYF.

The chain carries TRBV7-9 and TRBJ2-3; possible D gene TRBD2, 6 bases. V was pared by 6 bases and J by 6 bases, with 28 bases between. Germline CDR1 SEHNR, CDR2 FQNEAQ (reference sequence). This CDR3 contains 18 residues. The CDR3 DNA reads TGTGCCAGCAGTAAGATGGGTGACGTAAGGGCTAGCGAGGATACGCAGTATTTT. This encodes CASSKMGDVRASEDTQYF.

The gene calls are TRBV21-1 and TRBJ2-1; the table gives TRBD2 as D, unverified against the DNA. TRBV21-1 is termed a pseudogene. This CDR3 has 16 amino acids. The CDR3 protein is CASSRVPGSGNLEQFF. CDR3 nucleotide sequence: TGTGCCAGCAGCAGGGTCCCGGGTAGCGGAAACCTTGAGCAGTTCTTC.

This sequence joins TRBV13 and TRBJ2-2; unclear D gene. The germline gives CDR1 PRHDT, CDR2 FYEKMQ (reference sequence). V gave up 8 bases and J gave up 0 bases, with 7 bases separating them. CDR3 length: 13 residues. In nucleotides, the CDR3 is TGTGCCAGCCTCCGTCCGAACACCGGGGAGCTGTTTTTT. The encoded protein is CASLRPNTGELFF.

V and J are TRBV7-6 and TRBJ1-1, with 7 positions matching TRBD1. J was trimmed by 5 bases and V by 4 bases; bases with no gene match: 10. The CDR3 runs to 15 residues. Germline V gene sequence: CDR1 SGHVS, CDR2 FNYEAQ. CDR3 region: CASSSSAAGGTEAFF. In nucleotides, the CDR3 is TGTGCCAGCAGCTCCTCAGCGGCAGGGGGGACTGAAGCTTTCTTT.

This chain uses TRBV5-1 with TRBJ2-7; a possible D gene is TRBD1 (5 bases). This CDR3 comprises 13 residues. Germline CDR1 SGHRS, CDR2 YFSETQ. V was cut by 2 bases and J by 4 bases, with 10 bases left in between. The CDR3 protein is CASSFSRAYEQYF. The CDR3 region has the DNA TGCGCCAGCAGCTTTTCCAGGGCTTACGAGCAGTACTTC.

The gene calls are TRBV5-6 and TRBJ2-3; TRBD2 agrees at 9 bases. Germline trimming cut 4 bases from V and 1 base from J; bases unmatched to any gene: 7. Germline CDR1 is SGHDT and CDR2 is YYEEEE. The CDR3 is 16 residues long. The CDR3 DNA follows: TGTGCCAGCAGCCTTGTAGCTAGCGGGGGCACAGATACGCAGTATTTT. Its translation is CASSLVASGGTDTQYF.

V and J are TRBV19 and TRBJ2-7, with 9 bases that match TRBD1. The V gene's germline CDR1 is LNHDA and CDR2 SQIVND (reference sequence). The V and J ends lost 6 bases and 3 bases, in that order; junction bases with no gene match: 6. This CDR3 is built from 14 residues. DNA for the CDR3: TGTGCCAGTAGAGCGGGACAGGGAAACTACGAGCAGTACTTC. Its protein is CASRAGQGNYEQYF.